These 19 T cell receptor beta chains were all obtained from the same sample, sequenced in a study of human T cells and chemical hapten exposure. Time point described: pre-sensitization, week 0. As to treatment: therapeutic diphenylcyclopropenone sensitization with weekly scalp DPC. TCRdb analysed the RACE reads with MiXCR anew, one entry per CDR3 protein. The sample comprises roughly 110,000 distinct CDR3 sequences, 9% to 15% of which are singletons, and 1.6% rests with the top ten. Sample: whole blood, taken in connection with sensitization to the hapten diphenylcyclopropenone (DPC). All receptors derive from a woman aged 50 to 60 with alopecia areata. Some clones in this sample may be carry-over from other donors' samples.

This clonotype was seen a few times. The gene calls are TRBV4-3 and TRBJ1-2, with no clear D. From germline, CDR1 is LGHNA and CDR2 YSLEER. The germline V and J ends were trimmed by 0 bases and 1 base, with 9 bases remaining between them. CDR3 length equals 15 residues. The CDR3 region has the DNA TGCGCCAGCAGCCAAGATCGGGCCTTTAACTATGGCTACACCTTC. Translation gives CASSQDRAFNYGYTF.

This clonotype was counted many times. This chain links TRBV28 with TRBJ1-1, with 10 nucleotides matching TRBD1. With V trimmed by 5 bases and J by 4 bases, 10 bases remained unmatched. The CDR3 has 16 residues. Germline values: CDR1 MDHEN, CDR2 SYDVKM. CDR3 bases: TGTGCCAGCAGTGTCCATCCGGGACAGGGGAGCACTGAAGCTTTCTTT. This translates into CASSVHPGQGSTEAFF. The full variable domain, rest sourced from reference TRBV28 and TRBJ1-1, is DVKVTQSSRYLVKRTGEKVFLECVQDMDHENMFWYRQDPGLGLRLIYFSYDVKMKEKGDIPEGYSVSREKKERFSLILESASTNQTSMYLCASSVHPGQGSTEAFFGQGTRLTVV.

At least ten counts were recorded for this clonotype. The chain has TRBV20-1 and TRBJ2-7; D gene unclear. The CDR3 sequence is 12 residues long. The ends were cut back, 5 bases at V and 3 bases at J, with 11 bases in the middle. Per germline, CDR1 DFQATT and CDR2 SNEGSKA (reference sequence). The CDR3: CSAGPVVYEQYF. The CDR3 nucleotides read TGCAGTGCTGGACCCGTTGTCTACGAGCAGTACTTC.

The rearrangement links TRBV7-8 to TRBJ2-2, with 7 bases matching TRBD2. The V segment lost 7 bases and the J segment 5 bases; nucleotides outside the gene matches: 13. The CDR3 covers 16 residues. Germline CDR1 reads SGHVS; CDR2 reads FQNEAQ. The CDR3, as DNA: TGTGCCAGCATCAGACTGGCTAGCGGACCTACCGGGGAGCTGTTTTTT. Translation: CASIRLASGPTGELFF.

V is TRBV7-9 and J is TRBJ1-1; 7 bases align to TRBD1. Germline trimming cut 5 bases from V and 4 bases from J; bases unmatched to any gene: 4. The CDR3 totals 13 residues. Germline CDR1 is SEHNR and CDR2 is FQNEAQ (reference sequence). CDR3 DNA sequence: TGTGCCAGCAGCCGTACAGGGGTCACTGAAGCTTTCTTT. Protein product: CASSRTGVTEAFF.

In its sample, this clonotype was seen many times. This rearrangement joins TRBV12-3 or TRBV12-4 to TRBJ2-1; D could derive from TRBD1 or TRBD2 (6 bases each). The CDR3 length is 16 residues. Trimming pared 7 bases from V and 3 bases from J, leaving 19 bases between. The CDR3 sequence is CASTPLGEGGYNEQFF. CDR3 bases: TGTGCCAGCACCCCTTTGGGTGAGGGGGGCTACAATGAGCAGTTCTTC.

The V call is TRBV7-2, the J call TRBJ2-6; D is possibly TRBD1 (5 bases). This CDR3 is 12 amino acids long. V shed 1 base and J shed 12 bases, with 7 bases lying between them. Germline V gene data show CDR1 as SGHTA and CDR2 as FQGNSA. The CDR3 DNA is TGTGCCAGCAGCTTAGAGGGGATCGTCCTGACTTTC. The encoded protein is CASSLEGIVLTF. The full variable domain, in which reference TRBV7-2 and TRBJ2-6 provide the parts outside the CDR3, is GAGVSQSPSNKVTEKGKDVELRCDPISGHTALYWYRQSLGQGLEFLIYFQGNSAPDKSGLPSDRFSAERTGGSVSTLTIQRTQQEDSAVYLCASSLEGIVLTFGAGSRLTVL.

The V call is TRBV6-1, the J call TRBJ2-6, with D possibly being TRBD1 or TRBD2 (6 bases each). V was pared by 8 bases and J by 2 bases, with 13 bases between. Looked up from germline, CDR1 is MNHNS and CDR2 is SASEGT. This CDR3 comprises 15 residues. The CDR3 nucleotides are TGTGCCAGCCAAGGGGGGCATACTGGGGCCAACGTCCTGACTTTC. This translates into CASQGGHTGANVLTF.

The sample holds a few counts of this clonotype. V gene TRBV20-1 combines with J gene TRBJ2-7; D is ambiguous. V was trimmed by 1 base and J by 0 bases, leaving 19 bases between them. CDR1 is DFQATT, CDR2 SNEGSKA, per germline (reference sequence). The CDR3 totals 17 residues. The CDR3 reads CSARGAPGFQSSYEQYF. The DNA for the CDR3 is TGCAGTGCTAGAGGTGCCCCCGGGTTTCAGAGCTCCTACGAGCAGTACTTC.

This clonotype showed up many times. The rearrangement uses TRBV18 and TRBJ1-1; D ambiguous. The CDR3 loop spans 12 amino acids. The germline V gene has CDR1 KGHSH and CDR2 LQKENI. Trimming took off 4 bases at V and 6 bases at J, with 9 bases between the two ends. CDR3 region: CASSLDLSEAFF. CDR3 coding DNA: TGTGCCAGCTCACTGGACCTCTCTGAAGCTTTCTTT.

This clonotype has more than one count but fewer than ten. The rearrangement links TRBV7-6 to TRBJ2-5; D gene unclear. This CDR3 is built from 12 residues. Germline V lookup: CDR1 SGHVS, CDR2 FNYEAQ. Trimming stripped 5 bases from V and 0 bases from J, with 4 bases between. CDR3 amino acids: CASSGHQETQYF. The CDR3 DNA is TGTGCCAGCAGCGGCCACCAAGAGACCCAGTACTTC.

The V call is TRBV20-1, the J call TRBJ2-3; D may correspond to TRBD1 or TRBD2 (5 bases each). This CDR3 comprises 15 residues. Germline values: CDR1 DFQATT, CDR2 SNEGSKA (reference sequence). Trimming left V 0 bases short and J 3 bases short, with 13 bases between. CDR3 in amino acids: CSARDPRERTDTQYF. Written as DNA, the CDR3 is TGCAGTGCTAGAGATCCCAGGGAGAGAACAGATACGCAGTATTTT.

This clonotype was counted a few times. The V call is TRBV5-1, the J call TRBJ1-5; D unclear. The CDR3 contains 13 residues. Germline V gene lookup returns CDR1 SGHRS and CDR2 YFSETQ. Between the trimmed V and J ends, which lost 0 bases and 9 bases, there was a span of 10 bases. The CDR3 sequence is CASSLDQEGPQHF. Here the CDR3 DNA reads TGCGCCAGCAGCTTGGACCAGGAGGGGCCCCAGCATTTT.

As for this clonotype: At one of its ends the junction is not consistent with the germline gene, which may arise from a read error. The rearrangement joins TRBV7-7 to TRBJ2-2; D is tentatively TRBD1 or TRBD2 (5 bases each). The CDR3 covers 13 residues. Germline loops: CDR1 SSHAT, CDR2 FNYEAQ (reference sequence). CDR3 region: CASRPGTTGELFF. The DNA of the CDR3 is TGTGCTAGCAGGCCAGGGACCACCGGGGAGCTGTTTTTT.

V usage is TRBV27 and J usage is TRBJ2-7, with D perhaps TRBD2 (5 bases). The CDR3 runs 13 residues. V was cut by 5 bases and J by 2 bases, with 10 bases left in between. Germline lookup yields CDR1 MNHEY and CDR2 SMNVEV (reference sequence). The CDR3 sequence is CASSRSGPYEQYF. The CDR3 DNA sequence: TGTGCCAGCAGTCGGAGCGGTCCCTACGAGCAGTACTTC.

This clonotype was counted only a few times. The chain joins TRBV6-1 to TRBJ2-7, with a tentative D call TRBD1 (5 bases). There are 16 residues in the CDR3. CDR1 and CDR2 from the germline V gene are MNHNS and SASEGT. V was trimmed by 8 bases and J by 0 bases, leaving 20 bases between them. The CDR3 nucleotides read TGTGCCAGCCAAGGCCCCCTAAGACAGAGCTCCTACGAGCAGTACTTC. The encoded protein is CASQGPLRQSSYEQYF.

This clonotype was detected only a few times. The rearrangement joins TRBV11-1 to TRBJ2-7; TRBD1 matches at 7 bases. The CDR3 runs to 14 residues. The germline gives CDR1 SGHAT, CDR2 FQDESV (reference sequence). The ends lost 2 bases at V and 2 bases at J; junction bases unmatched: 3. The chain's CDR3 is CASSLSDRAYEQYF. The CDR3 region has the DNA TGTGCCAGCAGCTTATCCGACAGGGCCTACGAGCAGTACTTC.

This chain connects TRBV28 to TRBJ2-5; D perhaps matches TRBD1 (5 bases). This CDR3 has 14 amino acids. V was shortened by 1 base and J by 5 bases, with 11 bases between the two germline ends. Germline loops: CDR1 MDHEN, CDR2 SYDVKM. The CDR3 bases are TGTGCCAGCAGTTTATCTCCAGGGTTGGAGACCCAGTACTTC. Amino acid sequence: CASSLSPGLETQYF.

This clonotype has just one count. The CDR3 is CASSRLSASSYNEQFF. The DNA of the CDR3 is TGTGCCAGCAGCCGACTTTCCGCTAGCTCCTACAATGAGCAGTTCTTC. The chain combines TRBV7-2 with TRBJ2-1; D call uncertain. The germline gives CDR1 SGHTA, CDR2 FQGNSA. Trimming pared 5 bases from V and 0 bases from J, leaving 14 bases between. The CDR3 runs 16 residues.